These 11 T cell receptor beta chains were all obtained from the same sample, sequenced in a study of blood T cells in healthy people across ages. Primed by a sample-barcoded 5' primer and a J-beta primer mix, a second PCR proceeded for about 7 to 12 cycles. TCRdb reanalysed the 5' RACE reads using MiXCR and keeps one entry per CDR3 protein. This repertoire shows about 1 million distinct CDR3 sequences, more than 35% found once; its top ten account for over 15%. Sequenced material: blood. These receptors originate from a woman aged 55-69 years in good health.

The V gene is TRBV5-1, the J gene TRBJ2-7; D unresolved. V gave up 0 bases and J gave up 9 bases, with 16 bases separating them. Germline V lookup: CDR1 SGHRS, CDR2 YFSETQ. The CDR3 runs to 14 residues. In DNA form, the CDR3 reads TGCGCCAGCAGCTTGGCCCCGGACGAGAAAGGGCAGTACTTC. Amino acids: CASSLAPDEKGQYF.

V usage is TRBV7-9 and J usage is TRBJ2-3, with 7 bases fitting TRBD1. Germline CDR1 SEHNR, CDR2 FQNEAQ (reference sequence). This CDR3 is built from 16 residues. J was trimmed by 0 bases and V by 4 bases; bases with no gene match: 7. CDR3 DNA: TGTGCCAGCAGCTCCCAGGGGGTATCTAGCACAGATACGCAGTATTTT. The encoded protein is CASSSQGVSSTDTQYF.

The V gene is TRBV12-3 or TRBV12-4, the J gene TRBJ2-7, with TRBD2 matching over 9 bases. This CDR3 has 15 amino acids. V was pared by 4 bases and J by 2 bases, with 6 bases of the junction left unmatched. The CDR3 nucleotides read TGTGCCAGCAGTTGTGCGGGAGGGGCAGCCTACGAGCAGTACTTC. This sequence encodes CASSCAGGAAYEQYF.

V and J are TRBV27 and TRBJ1-5, with D possibly matching TRBD1 (5 bases). V lost 8 bases and J lost 9, with 17 bases in between. The CDR3 contains 13 residues. Germline-derived CDR1 and CDR2 are MNHEY and SMNVEV (reference sequence). The CDR3 region is CASGQGMFLPQHF. DNA of the CDR3: TGTGCCAGCGGGCAGGGAATGTTCCTGCCCCAGCATTTT.

This chain uses TRBV7-8 with TRBJ2-7; no clear D. This CDR3 contains 14 residues. Germline V gene sequence: CDR1 SGHVS, CDR2 FQNEAQ. The ends were cut back, 5 bases at V and 2 bases at J, with 13 bases in the middle. The CDR3 reads CASSPLRQTYEQYF. The CDR3 nucleotides read TGTGCCAGCAGCCCCCTGAGGCAGACCTACGAGCAGTACTTC.

The chain uses TRBV27 and TRBJ2-2, with 11 bases lining up with TRBD2. Looked up from germline, CDR1 is MNHEY and CDR2 is SMNVEV (reference sequence). The CDR3 is made up of 15 amino acids. Trimming at V came to 5 bases and at J to 7 bases, leaving 6 bases not matched to a gene. The DNA of the CDR3 is TGTGCCAGCAGTACAACGGGACTAGCGGTCGGGGAGCTGTTTTTT. Its translation: CASSTTGLAVGELFF.

V usage is TRBV27 and J usage is TRBJ2-7; the D is unclear. Trimming left V 6 bases short and J 9 bases short, with 15 bases between. Germline CDR1 reads MNHEY; CDR2 reads SMNVEV (reference sequence). The CDR3 has 12 amino acids. The CDR3 region is CASSQSSSGQYF. DNA of the CDR3: TGTGCCAGCAGCCAGTCCTCTTCGGGGCAGTACTTC.

Turning to this clonotype: The junction shows a germline mismatch at one end, possibly a read error. This chain uses TRBV20-1 with TRBJ2-7; D tentatively fits TRBD1 or TRBD2 (5 bases each). The CDR3 spans 14 residues. The germline V gene has CDR1 DFQATT and CDR2 SNEGSKA (reference sequence). In nucleotides, the CDR3 is TGCAGTGCCAGAAACCGGGACCCCTCCGACGAGCAGTACTTC. Translation gives CSARNRDPSDEQYF.

This clonotype showed up just a few times. V is TRBV2 and J is TRBJ2-3; 11 bases agree with TRBD2. This CDR3 region has 17 residues. V lost 6 bases to trimming and J lost 4 bases; unmatched junction nucleotides: 12. Germline CDR1 is SNHLY and CDR2 is FYNNEI. Here the CDR3 DNA reads TGTGCCAGCAGGGGTCGGGGACTAGCGGTAGGGGCAGATACGCAGTATTTT. Its protein product is CASRGRGLAVGADTQYF. The full variable domain, in which reference TRBV2 and TRBJ2-3 provide the parts outside the CDR3, is EPEVTQTPSHQVTQMGQEVILRCVPISNHLYFYWYRQILGQKVEFLVSFYNNEISEKSEIFDDQFSVERPDGSNFTLKIRSTKLEDSAMYFCASRGRGLAVGADTQYFGPGTRLTVL.

The chain couples TRBV6-2 or TRBV6-3 to TRBJ1-1; D is unclear. The CDR3 sequence is 13 residues long. The V end was cut by 0 bases, the J end by 5 bases, with 7 bases between. Germline V CDR1 and CDR2: MNHEY, SVGEGT. CDR3 sequence: CASSYSRETEAFF. In DNA, the CDR3 is TGTGCCAGCAGTTACTCGCGGGAAACTGAAGCTTTCTTT.

The J gene is TRBJ2-2, the V gene TRBV30; D is unclear. The germline V gene has CDR1 GTSNPN and CDR2 SVGIG (reference sequence). Trimming cost V 3 bases and J 6 bases, with 11 bases left between them. The CDR3 sequence is 13 residues long. The CDR3 reads CAWRGSGAGELFF. The CDR3 DNA reads TGTGCCTGGAGGGGTAGTGGGGCCGGGGAGCTGTTTTTT. The whole variable domain, filled in from reference TRBV30 and TRBJ2-2, reads SQTIHQWPATLVQPVGSPLSLECTVEGTSNPNLYWYRQAAGRGLQLLFYSVGIGQISSEVPQNLSASRPQDRQFILSSKKLLLSDSGFYLCAWRGSGAGELFFGEGSRLTVL.